This is a list of T cell receptor beta chains from one sample in a study of OX40 agonist ivuxolimab in advanced cancers. Measured with immunoSEQ multiplex PCR; TCRdb has only the in-frame clones, and not every one. This sample yields about 17,000 clones, of which about 73% are seen a single time; about a quarter belongs to the top ten. The sample consisted of CD4+ or CD8+ T cells sorted from blood, taken in a trial of the OX40 agonist ivuxolimab. These receptor sequences come from an adult with an advanced solid tumor such as melanoma, head and neck, liver or kidney cancer. Each CDR3 is given with its conserved first and last residue. Each record gives: D gene, CDR3 length, clone size, J gene, V gene, CDR3 DNA, CDR3 protein. A D gene is named only where the DNA matches it firmly. Size is omitted from some rows. Given values are once, few, many or a class for expanded clones.

NA 11 NA TRBJ2-7 TRBV7-9 TGTGCCAGCAGCGGTTCCTACGAGCAGTACTTC CASSGSYEQYF
TRBD2 15 NA TRBJ2-1 TRBV6-4 TGTGCCAGCAGCCCGGGACTAGGGTTTAACAATGAGCAGTTCTTC CASSPGLGFNNEQFF
NA 14 once TRBJ2-1 TRBV7-6 TGTGCCAGCAGCTTAGTAGCGAGCTACAATGAGCAGTTCTTC CASSLVASYNEQFF
NA 16 once TRBJ2-1 TRBV7-9 TGTGCCAGCAGTTCTATCGAGGCTAGCTCCTACAATGAGCAGTTCTTC CASSSIEASSYNEQFF
NA 14 NA TRBJ2-3 TRBV10-2 TGCGCCAGCAGAACGGCTAGCGTTGTGGATACGCAGTATTTT CASRTASVVDTQYF
NA 17 few TRBJ2-5 TRBV27 TGTGCCAGCAGTTTAGTTGGTGGGGCAAGACCCCAAGAGACCCAGTACTTC CASSLVGGARPQETQYF
NA 12 NA TRBJ2-1 TRBV7-9 TGTGCCAGCAGCCTAGTGGGCAATGAGCAGTTCTTC CASSLVGNEQFF
NA 13 NA TRBJ2-2 TRBV2 TGTGCCAGCAGTGACGCGGCGGACGGGGAGCTGTTTTTT CASSDAADGELFF
NA 14 NA TRBJ1-5 TRBV2 TGTGCCAGCAGTGATGGCAATAGCAATCAGCCCCAGCATTTT CASSDGNSNQPQHF
TRBD1 13 NA TRBJ2-7 TRBV29-1 TGCAGCGTTGAGGCGACAGGGGAATACGAGCAGTACTTC CSVEATGEYEQYF
TRBD1 17 few TRBJ1-2 TRBV27 TGTGCCAGCAGTTCAACGTCGACAGGGCTAACTAACTATGGCTACACCTTC CASSSTSTGLTNYGYTF
TRBD1 16 NA TRBJ2-4 TRBV15 TGTGCCACCAGCAGAGATCGGGGACAGGGCAAAAACATTCAGTACTTC CATSRDRGQGKNIQYF
TRBD2 17 few TRBJ2-1 TRBV28 TGTGCCAGCAGCTTGGCGGCGCCGGGACTAGACTACAATGAGCAGTTCTTC CASSLAAPGLDYNEQFF
NA 15 NA TRBJ2-1 TRBV4-1 TGCGCCAGCAGCCAACCTACTAGCTCCTACAATGAGCAGTTCTTC CASSQPTSSYNEQFF
TRBD1 13 NA TRBJ1-2 TRBV7-9 TGTGCCTACGGGCGGGACAGGGATAATGGCTACACCTTC CAYGRDRDNGYTF
NA 15 NA TRBJ1-4 TRBV5-4 TGTGCCAGCAGCTTTAGATCTCAGAATAATGAAAAACTGTTTTTT CASSFRSQNNEKLFF
TRBD2 18 many TRBJ2-3 TRBV30 TGTGCCTGGAGTTTAGCGGGAGCAATGATTTCGCGCACAGATACGCAGTATTTT CAWSLAGAMISRTDTQYF
NA 14 NA TRBJ2-7 TRBV7-2 TGTGCCAGCAGCTTCGAGGGATCAGCCTACGAGCAGTACTTC CASSFEGSAYEQYF
NA 12 NA TRBJ1-2 TRBV7-8 TGTGCCACAGGGTCCAGGGGCTATGGCTACACCTTC CATGSRGYGYTF
NA 14 NA TRBJ1-1 TRBV12-5 TGTGCTAGTGGTTTGGAGGGCCTCAAGACTGAAGCTTTCTTT CASGLEGLKTEAFF
NA 17 NA TRBJ1-5 TRBV4-1 TGCGCCAGCAGCCAAGCCGGACAGCCATATAGCAATCAGCCCCAGCATTTT CASSQAGQPYSNQPQHF
NA 18 NA TRBJ2-3 TRBV9 TGTGCCAGCAGCGTACCTTCCGGGCAGCAGACTAGCACAGATACGCAGTATTTT CASSVPSGQQTSTDTQYF
NA 15 NA TRBJ2-1 TRBV6-1 TGTGCCAGCAGTGAAGCGACGGGGGCGGCGAATGAGCAGTTCTTC CASSEATGAANEQFF